This T cell receptor beta chain was sequenced for a study of blood T cell repertoires in COVID-19. Study overall: From the United States, Italy and Spain came samples of acute and convalescent COVID-19. PBMCs, B-cell-depleted T cells, or T cells were the source of the cDNA or gDNA that made up the material.

The Seattle site enrolled patients during active infection and followed them longitudinally. Trimming cost V 2 bases and J 5 bases, with 7 bases left between them. The CDR3 runs 12 residues. In the authors' workflow: From reference gene primer amplification, estimates of nucleated cell counts were derived. Some clones are missing from TCRdb's copy, which holds only in-frame ones; the method was immunoSEQ multiplex PCR. V, J and clone size reflect that table, while D and trimming were determined from the DNA. Here the sample spans approximately 93,000 clones, around 88% being singletons. The chain joins TRBV12-3 or TRBV12-4 to TRBJ2-7; possible D gene TRBD1, 6 bases. Source material: peripheral blood. The TCR comes from a man aged 50 or older with COVID-19, enrolled during active disease. CDR3 residues: CASSLNRDEQYF. CDR3 DNA sequence: TGTGCCAGCAGTTTAAACAGGGACGAGCAGTACTTC.